This passage covers 18 T cell receptor beta chains from one sample sequenced in a study of T cell repertoires in cytomegalovirus infection. For these TCRs, the target antigens are not known. In TCRdb, the reads were re-called with MiXCR into one record per CDR3 protein. The data hold fewer than 900,000 distinct CDR3 sequences, with roughly 29% observed a single time. Source: cultured CD8+ T cells from PBMCs, taken from culture after CMV antigen stimulation. All receptors come from a human donor in good health (CMV status not recorded). Some clones in this sample may be carry-over from other donors' samples.

This clonotype was seen more than once but under ten times. The chain couples TRBV7-8 to TRBJ2-3, with 7 nucleotides matching TRBD1. Trimming at V came to 6 bases and at J to 1 base, leaving 10 bases not matched to a gene. This CDR3 is 16 amino acids long. Looked up from germline, CDR1 is SGHVS and CDR2 is FQNEAQ. The CDR3 nucleotides read TGTGCCAGCAGTCCAGAGGGGGCGGCTGGCACAGATACGCAGTATTTT. This codes for CASSPEGAAGTDTQYF.

This clonotype was detected a few times. The V and J genes are TRBV7-6 and TRBJ2-7, with 10 bases matching TRBD1. Germline assignment: CDR1 SGHVS and CDR2 FNYEAQ. J gave up 4 bases and V 5 bases, and 2 bases lay outside the gene matches. The CDR3 extends over 13 amino acids. CDR3 coding DNA: TGTGCCAGCAGCGGACAGGGGGGATACGAGCAGTACGTC. Its translation: CASSGQGGYEQYV.

This clonotype was observed a handful of times. The chain links TRBV19 to TRBJ1-3, with TRBD1 as a possible D gene (5 bases). The CDR3 has 16 residues. V lost 6 bases to trimming and J lost 0 bases, with 15 bases between them. Germline CDR1 and CDR2: LNHDA and SQIVND (reference sequence). The chain's CDR3 is CASRWDGVNSGNTIYF. The DNA of the CDR3 is TGTGCCAGTAGATGGGACGGCGTTAACTCTGGAAACACCATATATTTT.

This chain connects TRBV7-9 to TRBJ2-5; D gene ambiguous. The V end was cut by 5 bases, the J end by 10 bases, with 14 bases between. In germline, CDR1 is SEHNR, CDR2 FQNEAQ (reference sequence). There are 12 residues in the CDR3. This chain's CDR3 is CASSGRPKGQYF. CDR3 DNA sequence: TGTGCCAGCAGCGGACGGCCCAAGGGCCAGTACTTC.

The V call is TRBV27, the J call TRBJ2-2, with D perhaps assigned TRBD1 or TRBD2 (6 bases each). The length of the CDR3 is 16 residues. Per the germline V gene, CDR1 is MNHEY and CDR2 is SMNVEV (reference sequence). The V end was cut by 7 bases, the J end by 4 bases, with 19 bases between. The CDR3 region has the DNA TGTGCCAGCACTCCCGGGAGAGGGGGTGGCACCGGGGAGCTGTTTTTT. This translates into CASTPGRGGGTGELFF.

This clonotype showed up just a few times. DNA for the CDR3: TGTGCCAGCAGTCCGCAGGGGGGGGTGGACGAGCAGTACTTC. The encoded protein is CASSPQGGVDEQYF. The rearrangement uses TRBV27 and TRBJ2-7, with D tentatively TRBD1 or TRBD2 (7 bases each). This CDR3 is built from 14 residues. The germline gives CDR1 MNHEY, CDR2 SMNVEV (reference sequence). The ends were cut back, 5 bases at V and 5 bases at J, with 16 bases in the middle.

This chain links TRBV4-1 with TRBJ2-3; D ambiguous. V dropped 3 bases and J dropped 4 bases, with 14 bases sitting between them. Germline loops: CDR1 MGHRA, CDR2 YSYEKL. There are 15 residues in the CDR3. CDR3: CASSQVVGRPDTQYF. CDR3 nucleotide sequence: TGCGCCAGCAGCCAGGTGGTTGGGCGTCCAGATACGCAGTATTTT.

V gene TRBV15 combines with J gene TRBJ2-1; 8 bases line up with TRBD2. The CDR3 covers 18 residues. J gave up 0 bases and V 0 bases, and 7 bases lay outside the gene matches. The germline gives CDR1 LNHNV, CDR2 YYDKDF (reference sequence). CDR3 coding DNA: TGTGCCACCAGCAGAGAACCGGGGGGGACCTTCTCCTACAATGAGCAGTTCTTC. Translated, it gives CATSREPGGTFSYNEQFF. Full variable domain (outside the CDR3, taken from reference TRBV15 and TRBJ2-1): DAMVIQNPRYQVTQFGKPVTLSCSQTLNHNVMYWYQQKSSQAPKLLFHYYDKDFNNEADTPDNFQSRRPNTSFCFLDIRSPGLGDTAMYLCATSREPGGTFSYNEQFFGPGTRLTVL.

The chain recombines TRBV27 with TRBJ1-4; D ambiguous. The CDR3 contains 12 residues. Germline lookup yields CDR1 MNHEY and CDR2 SMNVEV (reference sequence). Trimming took 7 bases from V and 8 from J, leaving 11 bases between them. CDR3 sequence: CASTRKGEKLFF. CDR3 bases: TGTGCCAGCACCCGCAAGGGCGAAAAACTGTTTTTT.

There are a few counts of this clonotype. The J gene is TRBJ2-2, the V gene TRBV19; D could derive from TRBD1 or TRBD2 (6 bases each). The CDR3 runs to 16 residues. Germline V gives CDR1 LNHDA, CDR2 SQIVND (reference sequence). Trimming removed 3 bases at V and 4 bases at J, with 15 bases between. This CDR3 is CASSMSGGLGTGELFF. CDR3 DNA sequence: TGTGCCAGTAGTATGAGTGGGGGGCTTGGCACCGGGGAGCTGTTTTTT.

J is TRBJ1-2 and V is TRBV27; the D is unclear. The CDR3 has 14 residues. From germline, CDR1 is MNHEY and CDR2 SMNVEV (reference sequence). The V and J ends lost 2 bases and 0 bases respectively, with 7 bases between them. The CDR3 protein is CASSLGVPNYGYTF. The CDR3 DNA follows: TGTGCCAGCAGTTTAGGGGTACCTAACTATGGCTACACCTTC.

This rearrangement joins TRBV6-8 to TRBJ1-5, with 7 nucleotides matching TRBD1. V shed 6 bases, J shed 7 bases, and the junction held 9 bases outside the gene matches. Germline CDR1 and CDR2: MNHGY and SAAAGT. There are 14 residues in the CDR3. The CDR3 loop is CASRSFDREQPQHF. Written as DNA, the CDR3 is TGTGCCAGCAGATCCTTCGACAGGGAGCAGCCCCAGCATTTT.

The genes are TRBV20-1 and TRBJ2-7; TRBD1 matches at 9 bases. Germline-derived CDR1 and CDR2 are DFQATT and SNEGSKA (reference sequence). The CDR3 spans 14 residues. V shed 5 bases and J 6 bases; nucleotides not matched to a gene: 11. The chain's CDR3 is CSAFRQGGLGEQYF. CDR3 nucleotides: TGCAGTGCTTTTCGACAGGGGGGCCTCGGCGAGCAGTACTTC.

This chain connects TRBV9 to TRBJ2-5; 10 nucleotides align to TRBD2. The length of the CDR3 is 16 residues. Germline loops: CDR1 SGDLS, CDR2 YYNGEE. V was clipped by 3 bases and J by 0 bases; unmatched bases: 5. CDR3 protein: CASSALAGAHQETQYF. CDR3 in DNA: TGTGCCAGCAGCGCCCTAGCGGGGGCGCACCAAGAGACCCAGTACTTC. Supplemented by reference TRBV9 and TRBJ2-5, the full variable domain reads DSGVTQTPKHLITATGQRVTLRCSPRSGDLSVYWYQQSLDQGLQFLIQYYNGEERAKGNILERFSAQQFPDLHSELNLSSLELGDSALYFCASSALAGAHQETQYFGPGTRLLVL.

The chain carries TRBV27 and TRBJ2-3; D perhaps matches TRBD2 (6 bases). The germline V and J ends were trimmed by 5 bases and 6 bases, with 15 bases remaining between them. Germline assignment: CDR1 MNHEY and CDR2 SMNVEV (reference sequence). The CDR3 length is 14 residues. In DNA, the CDR3 is TGTGCCAGCAGTCGGATTCGGAGGGAGGATACGCAGTATTTT. This codes for CASSRIRREDTQYF.

The chain's CDR3 is CASRPGVTMNYGYTF. DNA for the CDR3: TGTGCCAGTAGACCGGGCGTGACGATGAACTATGGCTACACCTTC. The chain is built from TRBV19 and TRBJ1-2, with no clear D. Per germline, CDR1 LNHDA and CDR2 SQIVND (reference sequence). V was trimmed by 6 bases and J by 2 bases, leaving 16 bases between them. The CDR3 totals 15 residues.

This clonotype was recorded at least ten times. The chain employs TRBV7-8 and TRBJ2-5; D perhaps matches TRBD1 (6 bases). CDR3 size: 16 residues. CDR1 SGHVS and CDR2 FQNEAQ come from the germline V gene. V lost 2 bases and J 4 bases, leaving 17 bases between the germline ends. The CDR3 DNA follows: TGTGCCAGCAGCTTAAAGCCAGGGGCCAGGGGAGAGACCCAGTACTTC. Protein sequence: CASSLKPGARGETQYF.

The rearrangement joins TRBV6-1 to TRBJ2-1, with 10 bases matching TRBD2. The CDR3 is 15 residues long. J lost 8 bases, V lost 6 bases, and 10 bases had no gene match. Germline V gene data show CDR1 as MNHNS and CDR2 as SASEGT. The CDR3 DNA reads TGTGCCAGCAGCTCCACCGCAAGCGGGGGGGATGAGCAGTTCTTC. This codes for CASSSTASGGDEQFF.